Below are 8 T cell receptor beta chains sequenced from a single sample in a study of T cells after somatic rescue of genetic block. The protocol was immunoSEQ multiplex PCR, while the TCRdb copy is restricted to in-frame clones and leaves out a portion. The table shows under 150,000 clones, with approximately 90% occurring only once. The specimen sequenced was peripheral blood mononuclear cells (PBMCs). The receptors were sampled from a woman younger than 35.

The chain carries TRBV19 and TRBJ2-5; perhaps D is TRBD1 or TRBD2 (5 bases each). Germline CDR1 is LNHDA and CDR2 is SQIVND (reference sequence). The CDR3 loop spans 16 amino acids. The germline V and J ends were trimmed by 3 bases and 2 bases, with 16 bases remaining between them. CDR3 in amino acids: CASSMGRQRIQETQYF. CDR3 nucleotide sequence: TGTGCCAGTAGTATGGGACGCCAGCGTATACAAGAGACCCAGTACTTC.

The chain has TRBV7-9 and TRBJ1-1, with 8 bases identical to TRBD1. The CDR3 is 11 amino acids. V lost 5 bases to trimming and J lost 11 bases; unmatched junction nucleotides: 4. From germline, CDR1 is SEHNR and CDR2 FQNEAQ (reference sequence). The CDR3 DNA is TGTGCCAGCAGCCGACAGGGGATGGCTTTCTTT. It codes for CASSRQGMAFF.

The chain's CDR3 is CASNSGQGGVEQYF. The CDR3 DNA reads as TGTGCCAGCAACTCAGGGCAGGGTGGGGTCGAGCAGTACTTC. The chain recombines TRBV6-1 with TRBJ2-7; the D gene is possibly TRBD1 (5 bases). The ends were cut back, 7 bases at V and 6 bases at J, with 19 bases in the middle. The length of the CDR3 is 14 residues. The germline gives CDR1 MNHNS, CDR2 SASEGT.

The CDR3 region is CASSGGAYEQYF. CDR3 DNA: TGTGCCTCTAGCGGGGGGGCCTACGAGCAGTACTTC. The rearrangement joins TRBV30 to TRBJ2-7; 12 nucleotides agree with TRBD2. CDR3 length: 12 amino acids. Germline V gene data show CDR1 as GTSNPN and CDR2 as SVGIG (reference sequence). Trimming at V came to 7 bases and at J to 2 bases, leaving 0 bases not matched to a gene.

V gene TRBV5-1 combines with J gene TRBJ1-2, with TRBD1 matching over 7 bases. From germline, CDR1 is SGHRS and CDR2 YFSETQ. The CDR3 length is 12 residues. J lost 8 bases, V lost 4 bases, and 5 bases had no gene match. The CDR3 region is CASSAGQVGYTF. The CDR3 nucleotides are TGCGCCAGCAGCGCAGGACAGGTCGGCTACACCTTC.

The chain couples TRBV6-5 to TRBJ2-2; 7 bases line up with TRBD1. Unmatched junction bases numbered 6, after V lost 5 bases and J lost 6 bases. CDR1 and CDR2 (germline): MNHEY, SVGAGI. This CDR3 has 14 amino acids. The CDR3 loop is CASSMYRGSGELFF. CDR3 DNA sequence: TGTGCCAGCAGTATGTACAGGGGTTCCGGGGAGCTGTTTTTT.

This sequence joins TRBV6-1 and TRBJ1-1, with a weak D call TRBD1 (5 bases). Germline V gene sequence: CDR1 MNHNS, CDR2 SASEGT. Trimming pared 4 bases from V and 3 bases from J, leaving 9 bases between. This CDR3 region has 13 residues. DNA of the CDR3: TGTGCCAGCAGTGGGGGGGAGTACACTGAAGCTTTCTTT. It is translated as CASSGGEYTEAFF.

The chain has TRBV15 and TRBJ1-2; D is perhaps TRBD1 (6 bases). The ends were cut back, 5 bases at V and 7 bases at J, with 14 bases in the middle. Germline values: CDR1 LNHNV, CDR2 YYDKDF (reference sequence). This CDR3 is 13 amino acids long. CDR3 coding DNA: TGTGCCACCAGCCCGGGGGGCAGCGCTGGCTACACCTTC. Its protein product is CATSPGGSAGYTF.